This TCR beta chain was sequenced during a study of blood T cells in healthy people across ages. In the study overall: About one barcoded beta molecule per two T cells was the capture yield of template switching. Study-wide findings and caveats: Per million T cells, the diversity of TCR beta decreased roughly linearly as age advanced.

The use of a sample-barcoded 5' primer and a J-beta primer mix characterized a second PCR of 7 to 11 cycles. Every sample gave at least 2.5 million paired-end reads containing CDR3. TCRdb re-called the 5' RACE reads with MiXCR, one entry per CDR3 protein. The repertoire holds roughly 2 million distinct CDR3 sequences, with around half as singletons. The CDR3 length is 16 residues. Trimming left V 0 bases short and J 1 base short, with 15 bases between. The germline CDR1 and CDR2 sequences are DFQATT and SNEGSKA (reference sequence). Details on this clonotype: Its antigen is not identified.

The study isolated at least 6.5 million PBMCs from each sample. V usage is TRBV20-1 and J usage is TRBJ2-5; D call uncertain. This TCR was sampled from a woman aged 40 to 55 in good health. Material: blood. CDR3: CSARDTAGRRQETQYF. CDR3 nucleotides: TGCAGTGCTAGAGATACGGCCGGAAGGCGCCAAGAGACCCAGTACTTC.